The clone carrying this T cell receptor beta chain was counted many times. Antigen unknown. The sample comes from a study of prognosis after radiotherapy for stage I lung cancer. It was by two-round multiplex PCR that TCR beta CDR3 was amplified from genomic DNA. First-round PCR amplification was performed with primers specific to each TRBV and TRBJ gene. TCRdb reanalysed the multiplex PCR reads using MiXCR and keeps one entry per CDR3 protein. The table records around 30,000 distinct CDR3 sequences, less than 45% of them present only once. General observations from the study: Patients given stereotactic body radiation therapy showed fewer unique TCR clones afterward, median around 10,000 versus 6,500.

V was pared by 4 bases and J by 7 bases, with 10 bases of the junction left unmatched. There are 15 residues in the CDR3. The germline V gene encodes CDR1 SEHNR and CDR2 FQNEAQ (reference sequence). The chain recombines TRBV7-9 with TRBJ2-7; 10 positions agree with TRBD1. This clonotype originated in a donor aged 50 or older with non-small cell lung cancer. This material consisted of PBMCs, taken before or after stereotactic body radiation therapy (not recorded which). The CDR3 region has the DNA TGTGCCAGCAGCTCAGCAGGGACAGGGGATGGTGAGCAGTACTTC. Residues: CASSSAGTGDGEQYF. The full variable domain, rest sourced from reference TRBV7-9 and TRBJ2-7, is DTGVSQNPRHKITKRGQNVTFRCDPISEHNRLYWYRQTLGQGPEFLTYFQNEAQLEKSRLLSDRFSAERPKGSFSTLEIQRTEQGDSAMYLCASSSAGTGDGEQYFGPGTRLTVT.